The rows below give T cell receptor beta chains drawn from one sample of a study of PD-1 blockade in classical Hodgkin lymphoma. Here immunoSEQ multiplex PCR was the method, and the copy in TCRdb shows in-frame clones only, minus some. This sample yields thousands of clones, of which approximately 86% are seen a single time; around 0.96% belongs to the top ten. Specimen: CD4+ T cells from blood, collected at baseline. These receptors were obtained from a human donor with classical Hodgkin lymphoma. Each CDR3 is given with its conserved first and last residue. Each record gives: CDR3 DNA, CDR3 protein, clone size, J gene, D gene, V gene. A D gene is named only where the DNA matches it firmly. Size is omitted from some rows. Given values are once, few, many or a class for expanded clones.

TGTGCCAGCAGTCTCTACAGAGGTAATTCACCCCTCCACTTT,CASSLYRGNSPLHF,-,TRBJ1-6,-,TRBV28
TGCGCCAGCAGTGTGGTGAGGGGAGCCGGGGAGCTGTTTTTT,CASSVVRGAGELFF,-,TRBJ2-2,-,TRBV10-1
TGCGCCAGCAGCTTTGGACAGGCCTATGGCTACACCTTC,CASSFGQAYGYTF,-,TRBJ1-2,TRBD1,TRBV5-1
TGCGCCAGCAGCCCCCTAAGCGGGGGAGATACGCAGTATTTT,CASSPLSGGDTQYF,-,TRBJ2-3,TRBD2,TRBV5-1
TGTGCCAGCTTGGCAAACTCTCAGGGGCACTATGGCTACACCTTC,CASLANSQGHYGYTF,-,TRBJ1-2,-,TRBV6-6
TGTGCCAGCAGTTCCCCCGCCGGGACAACCGGGGAAAAACTGTTTTTT,CASSSPAGTTGEKLFF,-,TRBJ1-4,-,TRBV6-5
TGCGCCAGCAGTAGAGACAGGGGGTCTGGAAACACCATATATTTT,CASSRDRGSGNTIYF,-,TRBJ1-3,TRBD1,TRBV10-2
TGCGCCAGCCTGACTAGTTTATCCGGGGAGCTGTTTTTT,CASLTSLSGELFF,-,TRBJ2-2,-,TRBV10-2
TGCGCCAGCAGCTCCGACTGGGCCTACGAGCAGTACTTC,CASSSDWAYEQYF,-,TRBJ2-7,-,TRBV5-1
TGCAGTGCCACGGCGGGGGATACGCAGTATTTT,CSATAGDTQYF,-,TRBJ2-3,-,TRBV20-1
TGCGCCAGCAGCTTGGTGGGGGGACCGAACACTGAAGCTTTCTTT,CASSLVGGPNTEAFF,-,TRBJ1-1,-,TRBV5-1
TGCGCCAGCAGCTTGACAGGGTCGAACACCGGGGAGCTGTTTTTT,CASSLTGSNTGELFF,-,TRBJ2-2,-,TRBV5-1
TGCGCCAGCAGCTTGGGGGACAGGGGACTAGCTTTCTTT,CASSLGDRGLAFF,once,TRBJ1-1,TRBD1,TRBV5-1
TGTGCCAGCAGTGAGACAGGGGTCTATGGCTACACCTTC,CASSETGVYGYTF,-,TRBJ1-2,TRBD1,TRBV25-1
TGTGCCAGCAGACCACTAGCGGGGGGCCCCCATACGCAGTATTTT,CASRPLAGGPHTQYF,-,TRBJ2-3,TRBD2,TRBV27
TGCGCCAGCAGCGTAGGAAATTCACCCCTCCACTTT,CASSVGNSPLHF,-,TRBJ1-6,-,TRBV10-2
TGTGCCAGCAGTTTATCAGGGGCCTCCAGGGAAAAACTGTTTTTT,CASSLSGASREKLFF,-,TRBJ1-4,-,TRBV27
TGTGCCAGCAGTGAAGCGGCGACCTCTGGCTACACCTTC,CASSEAATSGYTF,-,TRBJ1-2,-,TRBV6-1
TGCGCCAGCAGCCCCAGCGACTCTACGGGGGAAAACATTCAGTACTTC,CASSPSDSTGENIQYF,-,TRBJ2-4,-,TRBV5-1
TGTGCCAGCTCACCAGGCATAACTAGCAGCGTTACCGGGGAGCTGTTTTTT,CASSPGITSSVTGELFF,-,TRBJ2-2,-,TRBV18
TGTGCCAGCAGCCAAGCCTTAGCGGGGGTAAACGAGCAGTACTTC,CASSQALAGVNEQYF,-,TRBJ2-7,TRBD2,TRBV4-2
TGCGCCAGCAGCCTCCCAAGCTCCTACGAGCAGTACTTC,CASSLPSSYEQYF,-,TRBJ2-7,-,TRBV5-1
TGTGCCAGCAGCGCCACTAGAGGCACCGGGGAGCTGTTTTTT,CASSATRGTGELFF,-,TRBJ2-2,-,TRBV6-8
TGTGCCAGCAGCTTAGTCGCGTCGGTTACTAGCGGGGCTACCTACGAGCAGTACTTC,CASSLVASVTSGATYEQYF,once,TRBJ2-7,TRBD2,TRBV7-6
TGTGCCAGCAGTTACGGGCTAGCGGTCGGGGCCAACGTCCTGACTTTC,CASSYGLAVGANVLTF,-,TRBJ2-6,TRBD2,TRBV6-5
TGTGCCAGCAGTTTAGTGAGACCCACGAACACTGAAGCTTTCTTT,CASSLVRPTNTEAFF,-,TRBJ1-1,-,TRBV27
TGTGCCAGCAGGCCCGTACAGGGGGCTAACTATGGCTACACCTTC,CASRPVQGANYGYTF,-,TRBJ1-2,TRBD1,TRBV6-1
TGCGCCAGCAGCCAGACCATGGCTGGTGAAAAACTGTTTTTT,CASSQTMAGEKLFF,-,TRBJ1-4,-,TRBV5-1
TGTGCCAGCAGCGTAGCGGCAGGACTGAACACTGAAGCTTTCTTT,CASSVAAGLNTEAFF,-,TRBJ1-1,-,TRBV9